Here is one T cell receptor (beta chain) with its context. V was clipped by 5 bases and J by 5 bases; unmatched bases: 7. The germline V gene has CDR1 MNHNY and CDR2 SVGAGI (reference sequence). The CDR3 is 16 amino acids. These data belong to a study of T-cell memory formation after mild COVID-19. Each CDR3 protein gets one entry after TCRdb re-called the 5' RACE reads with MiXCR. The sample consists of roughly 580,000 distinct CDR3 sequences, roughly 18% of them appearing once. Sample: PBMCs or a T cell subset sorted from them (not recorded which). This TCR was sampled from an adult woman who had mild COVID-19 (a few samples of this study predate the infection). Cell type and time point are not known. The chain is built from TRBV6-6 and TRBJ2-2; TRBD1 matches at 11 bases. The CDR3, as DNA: TGTGCCAGCAGTGCGAGGACAGGGGGCCGAACCGGGGAGCTGTTTTTT. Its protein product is CASSARTGGRTGELFF.